Listed here are 25 T cell receptor beta chains from one sample, sequenced in a study of long-term antiretroviral therapy in people with HIV. The assay used was immunoSEQ (version v3.0), run at survey level. TCRdb's copy holds only in-frame clones and misses some; the assay was immunoSEQ multiplex PCR. The table includes approximately 47,000 clones, approximately 79% detected once. The input for sequencing was unsorted PBMCs, taken 0.8 years after starting antiretroviral therapy. These receptors all come from a woman aged 18-29 years with HIV.

The chain links TRBV28 to TRBJ2-1; TRBD2 matches 12 bases. The germline V gene encodes CDR1 MDHEN and CDR2 SYDVKM. Unmatched junction bases numbered 12, after V lost 1 base and J lost 8 bases. There are 18 residues in the CDR3. CDR3 in amino acids: CASSLFVVRTSGIDEQFF. Here the CDR3 DNA reads TGTGCCAGCAGTTTATTCGTCGTGAGGACTAGCGGGATCGATGAGCAGTTCTTC.

The chain links TRBV6-4 to TRBJ1-2, with D maybe TRBD1 (6 bases). Germline V gene sequence: CDR1 MRHNA, CDR2 SNTAGT. The CDR3 loop spans 12 amino acids. Trimming removed 7 bases from V and 4 bases from J, with 10 bases in between. CDR3 region: CASTGDGYGYTF. For the CDR3, the DNA is TGTGCCAGCACAGGGGACGGCTATGGCTACACCTTC.

V gene TRBV19 combines with J gene TRBJ1-2, with 8 bases identical to TRBD1. Trimming at V came to 0 bases and at J to 5 bases, leaving 2 bases not matched to a gene. CDR1 and CDR2 (germline): LNHDA, SQIVND (reference sequence). The length of the CDR3 is 14 residues. The CDR3 reads CASSIDRQGYGYTF. The CDR3 DNA follows: TGTGCCAGTAGTATAGATCGACAGGGGTATGGCTACACCTTC.

This clone was counted a single time. The chain recombines TRBV2 with TRBJ1-5; 7 bases agree with TRBD1. Germline values: CDR1 SNHLY, CDR2 FYNNEI. The J segment lost 2 bases and the V segment lost 6 bases, leaving 7 bases of the junction unmatched. The CDR3 length is 15 residues. In DNA, the CDR3 is TGTGCCAGCAGCTCCTGGACAGGAGGCAATCAGCCCCAGCATTTT. This translates into CASSSWTGGNQPQHF.

This clone was observed a few times. This chain uses TRBV29-1 with TRBJ1-3; unclear D gene. V lost 6 bases and J 1 base, leaving 7 bases between the germline ends. The CDR3 loop spans 12 amino acids. From germline, CDR1 is SQVTM and CDR2 ANQGSEA. In DNA, the CDR3 is TGCAGCGTGACGGGTTCTGGAAACACCATATATTTT. Translation gives CSVTGSGNTIYF.

V is TRBV28 and J is TRBJ1-2; TRBD1 matches 7 bases. V was pared by 7 bases and J by 6 bases, with 14 bases of the junction left unmatched. Germline CDR1 reads MDHEN; CDR2 reads SYDVKM. The CDR3 is made up of 15 amino acids. CDR3 sequence: CASTSDFQGVDGYTF. As DNA, the CDR3 is TGTGCCAGCACCTCTGATTTTCAGGGGGTGGATGGCTACACCTTC.

This sequence joins TRBV28 and TRBJ1-5; D call uncertain. CDR3 length equals 14 residues. The germline CDR1 and CDR2 sequences are MDHEN and SYDVKM. V was cut by 5 bases and J by 0 bases, with 8 bases left in between. CDR3 DNA sequence: TGTGCCAGCAGTGACATTTCTAGCAATCAGCCCCAGCATTTT. This sequence encodes CASSDISSNQPQHF.

The genes are TRBV29-1 and TRBJ1-2, with D unresolved. The CDR3 sequence is 14 residues long. Between the trimmed V and J ends, which lost 1 base and 1 base, there was a span of 10 bases. Germline values: CDR1 SQVTM, CDR2 ANQGSEA. The CDR3 DNA is TGCAGCGTTGAAGGTCCTACAGATAACTATGGCTACACCTTC. The encoded protein is CSVEGPTDNYGYTF.

The rearrangement links TRBV29-1 to TRBJ2-7; 7 bases agree with TRBD2. V was pared by 2 bases and J by 2 bases, with 0 bases of the junction left unmatched. CDR1 is SQVTM and CDR2 is ANQGSEA in the germline V gene. There are 12 residues in the CDR3. The CDR3 nucleotides read TGCAGCGTTGAACGGGGGGCCTACGAGCAGTACTTC. This encodes CSVERGAYEQYF.

This clone showed up just a few times. The chain uses TRBV7-6 and TRBJ2-7; the match to TRBD1 covers 10 bases. J was trimmed by 5 bases and V by 7 bases; bases with no gene match: 5. The germline gives CDR1 SGHVS, CDR2 FNYEAQ. The CDR3 extends over 13 amino acids. DNA of the CDR3: TGTGCCAGCAATCGGGACAGGGGTCACGAGCAGTACTTC. Amino acid sequence: CASNRDRGHEQYF. Full variable domain (remainder filled in from reference TRBV7-6 and TRBJ2-7): GAGVSQSPRYKVTKRGQDVALRCDPISGHVSLYWYRQALGQGPEFLTYFNYEAQQDKSGLPNDRFSAERPEGSISTLTIQRTEQRDSAMYRCASNRDRGHEQYFGPGTRLTVT.

This clone was counted once. Here the CDR3 reads CANRRTRPTNEKLFF. CDR3 DNA: TGTGCCAACAGGAGAACGCGTCCGACTAATGAAAAACTGTTTTTT. J is TRBJ1-4 and V is TRBV21-1. TRBV21-1 is deemed a pseudogene. This CDR3 comprises 15 residues.

CDR3 protein: CASSLGSGVRSYEQYF. The CDR3 DNA sequence: TGTGCCAGCAGCTTGGGATCGGGGGTACGGTCCTACGAGCAGTACTTC. The chain employs TRBV5-6 and TRBJ2-5; maybe TRBD2 (6 bases). The J call may be wrong; the DNA end is better matched by TRBJ2-7. CDR3 length: 16 amino acids. Germline loops: CDR1 SGHDT, CDR2 YYEEEE.

This chain joins TRBV4-2 and TRBJ2-5, with 11 bases that match TRBD2. The V segment lost 2 bases and the J segment 3 bases; nucleotides outside the gene matches: 5. The CDR3 covers 16 residues. The germline CDR1 and CDR2 sequences are LGHNA and YNFKEQ. CDR3 nucleotides: TGTGCCAGCAGCCAAAAACCGGGACTAGCGGAAGAGACCCAGTACTTC. It is translated as CASSQKPGLAEETQYF.

The rearrangement links TRBV28 to TRBJ2-2; D not certain. V lost 5 bases to trimming and J lost 3 bases, with 13 bases between them. The CDR3 has 15 residues. Germline CDR1 is MDHEN and CDR2 is SYDVKM. Written as DNA, the CDR3 is TGTGCCAGCAGTACGAGAGGCCGGGACACCGGGGAGCTGTTTTTT. This encodes CASSTRGRDTGELFF.

This rearrangement joins TRBV5-1 to TRBJ2-7; a weak D match, TRBD1 (6 bases). Germline assignment: CDR1 SGHRS and CDR2 YFSETQ. This CDR3 region has 13 residues. Trimming took 3 bases from V and 6 from J, leaving 13 bases between them. CDR3 sequence: CASSWIRGGEQYF. For the CDR3, the DNA is TGCGCCAGCAGCTGGATCAGGGGCGGCGAGCAGTACTTC. The whole variable domain, remainder taken from reference TRBV5-1 and TRBJ2-7, is KAGVTQTPRYLIKTRGQQVTLSCSPISGHRSVSWYQQTPGQGLQFLFEYFSETQRNKGNFPGRFSGRQFSNSRSEMNVSTLELGDSALYLCASSWIRGGEQYFGPGTRLTVT.

This chain joins TRBV7-2 and TRBJ1-2; 9 bases line up with TRBD1. The CDR3 runs to 16 residues. Germline values: CDR1 SGHTA, CDR2 FQGNSA. The V gene end was trimmed by 5 bases and the J gene end by 6 bases; junction bases not matched to a gene: 13. The CDR3 loop reads CASSLKSGTGIDGYTF. The CDR3 DNA sequence: TGTGCCAGCAGCCTGAAATCCGGGACAGGGATTGATGGCTACACCTTC.

This chain connects TRBV5-1 to TRBJ1-1, with a possible D match to TRBD1 (5 bases). With 0 bases removed from V and 6 bases from J, the gap between germline ends came to 12 bases. Germline V gene data show CDR1 as SGHRS and CDR2 as YFSETQ. The CDR3 is 14 residues long. The CDR3 nucleotides are TGCGCCAGCAGCTTGGGGGGGGGAAACCCTGAAGCTTTCTTT. Translated, it gives CASSLGGGNPEAFF.

In this sample, this clone turned up once. This rearrangement joins TRBV27 to TRBJ2-5, with 14 bases lining up with TRBD2. Germline V lookup: CDR1 MNHEY, CDR2 SMNVEV (reference sequence). The CDR3 sequence is 18 residues long. Trimming removed 5 bases from V and 2 bases from J; junction bases left unmatched: 10. The CDR3 DNA sequence: TGTGCCAGCAGTAAAGGGACTAGCGGGAGAGGCTTTCAAGAGACCCAGTACTTC. Its protein product is CASSKGTSGRGFQETQYF.

The rearrangement joins TRBV15 to TRBJ2-1; maybe TRBD1 (6 bases). This CDR3 is 14 amino acids long. V lost 0 bases and J 8 bases, leaving 11 bases between the germline ends. Germline-derived CDR1 and CDR2 are LNHNV and YYDKDF (reference sequence). CDR3 in DNA: TGTGCCACCAGCAGAGACAGGGGTCGGTATGAGCAGTTCTTC. It yields the protein CATSRDRGRYEQFF. The variable domain in full, with the rest retrieved from reference TRBV15 and TRBJ2-1, is DAMVIQNPRYQVTQFGKPVTLSCSQTLNHNVMYWYQQKSSQAPKLLFHYYDKDFNNEADTPDNFQSRRPNTSFCFLDIRSPGLGDTAMYLCATSRDRGRYEQFFGPGTRLTVL.

This sequence joins TRBV10-2 and TRBJ1-5; no clear D. Germline CDR1 reads WSHSY; CDR2 reads SAAADI. This CDR3 contains 14 residues. V dropped 7 bases and J dropped 0 bases, with 10 bases sitting between them. DNA of the CDR3: TGCGCCAGCAATGACAACTATAGCAATCAGCCCCAGCATTTT. As protein: CASNDNYSNQPQHF.

This clone was found a few times. The J gene is TRBJ2-7, the V gene TRBV27; 8 bases align to TRBD2. Germline lookup yields CDR1 MNHEY and CDR2 SMNVEV (reference sequence). The trim removed 6 bases at V and 2 bases at J, leaving 3 bases unmatched. This CDR3 has 13 amino acids. The CDR3 spells CASRTSGAYEQYF. The CDR3 DNA sequence: TGTGCCAGCAGAACTAGCGGAGCCTACGAGCAGTACTTC.

This chain joins TRBV12-2 and TRBJ2-3; the table's D call, TRBD1, has no DNA check behind it. TRBV12-2 is a documented pseudogene. The CDR3 runs to 14 residues. CDR3 region: CASRFDRGTDTQYF. The CDR3 bases are TGTGCAAGTCGCTTTGACAGGGGCACAGATACGCAGTATTTT.

The V gene is TRBV10-2, the J gene TRBJ2-7; D is possibly TRBD1 (6 bases). Trimming took 8 bases from V and 5 from J, leaving 19 bases between them. The CDR3 runs to 14 residues. The germline V gene encodes CDR1 WSHSY and CDR2 SAAADI. In nucleotides, the CDR3 is TGCGCCAGCGAGGACAGCGGTTCTATTAACGAGCAGTACTTC. This sequence encodes CASEDSGSINEQYF.

The chain recombines TRBV7-8 with TRBJ2-3; 8 bases agree with TRBD2. Trimming took 1 base from V and 6 from J; bases not matched to a gene: 6. CDR1 is SGHVS, CDR2 FQNEAQ, per germline. CDR3 length: 15 residues. The DNA for the CDR3 is TGTGCCAGCAGCTTAGGGGGACTAGGTGGGGATACGCAGTATTTT. Translation: CASSLGGLGGDTQYF.

As regards this clone: The same CDR3 is also encoded by other DNA sequences in this sample. The chain recombines TRBV5-1 with TRBJ2-3; unclear D gene. V lost 0 bases and J 3 bases, leaving 11 bases between the germline ends. There are 15 residues in the CDR3. CDR1 SGHRS and CDR2 YFSETQ come from the germline V gene. This CDR3 is CASSLERSSTDTQYF. CDR3 coding DNA: TGCGCCAGCAGCTTGGAGAGGAGTTCTACAGATACGCAGTATTTT. The full variable domain, its missing parts supplied by reference TRBV5-1 and TRBJ2-3, is KAGVTQTPRYLIKTRGQQVTLSCSPISGHRSVSWYQQTPGQGLQFLFEYFSETQRNKGNFPGRFSGRQFSNSRSEMNVSTLELGDSALYLCASSLERSSTDTQYFGPGTRLTVL.